Listed below are T cell receptor beta chains from one sample, sequenced in a study of identical twins. TCRdb re-derived calls from the 5' RACE reads in MiXCR, one entry per CDR3 protein. Of roughly 500,000 distinct CDR3 sequences detected, around 20% appear once; the ten largest clones hold 0.91%. This sample also belongs to another study, concerning T cells expressing NK-cell markers.

The sequencing input was CD4+ T cells sorted from blood. The origin of the receptors is a woman between 18 and 29 years old in good health. Both conserved end residues are part of each CDR3. D genes are given only for firm matches. Only some rows state a clone size, as once, few, many or a class for expanded clones.

NA	TRBD2	TRBJ2-2	TRBV29-1	CSVVAGGTTGELFF	TGCAGCGTTGTTGCGGGAGGGACCACCGGGGAGCTGTTTTTT
NA	TRBD2	TRBJ2-4	TRBV20-1	CSARATGTSGASGYF	TGCAGTGCTAGAGCGACCGGGACTAGCGGGGCGTCGGGGTACTTC
many	NA	TRBJ1-1	TRBV5-1	CASSLGWGVDTEAFF	TGCGCCAGCAGCTTGGGCTGGGGGGTAGACACTGAAGCTTTCTTT
many	NA	TRBJ1-2	TRBV4-3	CASSHAEENYGYTF	TGCGCCAGCAGCCATGCCGAGGAAAACTATGGCTACACCTTC
many	NA	TRBJ2-7	TRBV5-1	CASSLGDGSKSYEQYF	TGCGCCAGCAGCTTGGGTGACGGGTCGAAGTCATACGAGCAGTACTTC
NA	NA	TRBJ1-1	TRBV7-9	CASSGDIMNTEAFF	TGTGCCAGCAGCGGAGACATAATGAACACTGAAGCTTTCTTT
NA	TRBD2	TRBJ2-1	TRBV20-1	CSAQSGGLAGYNEQFF	TGCAGTGCTCAAAGCGGGGGACTAGCGGGGTACAATGAGCAGTTCTTC
NA	NA	TRBJ2-2	TRBV20-1	CSARDWRGDGELFF	TGCAGTGCTAGAGATTGGAGGGGGGACGGGGAGCTGTTTTTT
few	NA	TRBJ2-1	TRBV20-1	CSAQGPSYYNEQFF	TGCAGTGCTCAAGGCCCCAGCTACTACAATGAGCAGTTCTTC
NA	NA	TRBJ1-5	TRBV20-1	CSASKTRNQPQHF	TGCAGTGCTAGTAAAACTCGCAATCAGCCCCAGCATTTT
NA	TRBD2	TRBJ2-1	TRBV27	CARAGGQDEQFF	TGTGCCAGAGCGGGAGGGCAGGATGAGCAGTTCTTC
few	NA	TRBJ1-1	TRBV14	CASSQMVGRSTEAFF	TGTGCCAGCAGCCAAATGGTTGGGAGGAGCACTGAAGCTTTCTTT
NA	NA	TRBJ2-7	TRBV5-1	CASSRRTDYEQYF	TGCGCCAGCAGCCGGAGGACAGACTACGAGCAGTACTTC
NA	NA	TRBJ2-3	TRBV4-3	CASSQDTRTDTQYF	TGCGCCAGCAGCCAAGATACCCGCACAGATACGCAGTATTTT
NA	NA	TRBJ1-2	TRBV12-3/TRBV12-4	CASSLSSLATF	TGTGCCAGCAGTTTAAGTTCCCTGGCCACCTTC
NA	TRBD2	TRBJ2-3	TRBV20-1	CSARAPGLAGVDTQYF	TGCAGTGCTAGAGCCCCGGGACTAGCGGGAGTAGATACGCAGTATTTT
NA	NA	TRBJ1-1	TRBV20-1	CSVLAVTNTEAFF	TGCAGTGTTCTGGCCGTTACGAACACTGAAGCTTTCTTT
few	NA	TRBJ2-3	TRBV20-1	CSARGRQGHSTDTQYF	TGCAGTGCTAGGGGGAGGCAGGGGCATAGCACAGATACGCAGTATTTT
NA	TRBD1	TRBJ1-4	TRBV12-3/TRBV12-4	CASTSGDREFEKLFF	TGTGCCAGCACCTCCGGCGACAGGGAATTTGAAAAACTGTTTTTT
few	NA	TRBJ2-5	TRBV3-1	CASSQEYYQETQYF	TGTGCCAGCAGCCAAGAGTACTACCAAGAGACCCAGTACTTC
once	NA	TRBJ2-3	TRBV20-1	CSAPMTGRLADTQYF	TGCAGTGCCCCTATGACAGGGAGGCTAGCAGATACGCAGTATTTT
NA	TRBD2	TRBJ2-3	TRBV7-2	CASSIWTSDTQYF	TGTGCCAGCAGCATCTGGACTAGCGATACGCAGTATTTT
NA	TRBD2	TRBJ2-3	TRBV5-8	CASSLGGAGGLTDTQYF	TGTGCCAGCAGCTTGGGAGGCGCGGGGGGGCTCACAGATACGCAGTATTTT
NA	NA	TRBJ1-5	TRBV18	CASSPNLGAQPQHF	TGTGCCAGCTCACCAAACCTGGGAGCCCAGCCCCAGCATTTT
few	NA	TRBJ2-3	TRBV7-6	CASANTDTQYF	TGTGCCAGCGCAAACACAGATACGCAGTATTTT
NA	TRBD1	TRBJ1-1	TRBV11-2	CASSHRGRILTEAFF	TGTGCCAGCAGCCACAGGGGGCGCATCCTAACTGAAGCTTTCTTT
NA	TRBD1	TRBJ1-2	TRBV20-1	CSARHRGFNGYTF	TGCAGTGCTCGTCACAGGGGTTTCAATGGCTACACCTTC
few	TRBD2	TRBJ2-7	TRBV4-1	CASNRAGGSSYEQYF	TGCGCCAGCAACCGAGCGGGAGGGAGCTCCTACGAGCAGTACTTC
many	NA	TRBJ2-4	TRBV21-1	CASSKDKHIRVGKNIQYF	TGTGCCAGCAGCAAAGATAAACATATCAGGGTTGGCAAAAACATTCAGTACTTC
few	NA	TRBJ1-3	TRBV12-3/TRBV12-4	CASSLVISGNTIYF	TGTGCCAGCAGTCTAGTGATCTCTGGAAACACCATATATTTT
NA	NA	TRBJ2-7	TRBV18	CASSPPSQGYEQYF	TGTGCCAGCTCACCACCATCCCAGGGCTACGAGCAGTACTTC
NA	NA	TRBJ1-3	TRBV20-1	CSAYHPPGNTIYF	TGCAGTGCTTACCACCCCCCGGGAAACACCATATATTTT
NA	NA	TRBJ2-1	TRBV5-1	CASSLLPGVDNEQFF	TGCGCCAGCAGCTTGCTCCCAGGGGTTGACAATGAGCAGTTCTTC
NA	TRBD1	TRBJ1-5	TRBV20-1	CSARVGQGNQPQHF	TGCAGTGCTAGAGTGGGACAGGGGAATCAGCCCCAGCATTTT
NA	TRBD2	TRBJ2-5	TRBV4-2	CASSPSTSGGAETQYF	TGTGCCAGCAGCCCCTCGACTAGCGGGGGGGCTGAGACCCAGTACTTC
NA	TRBD1	TRBJ1-1	TRBV7-8	CASSQADRLNTEAFF	TGTGCCAGCAGCCAAGCGGACAGGCTGAACACTGAAGCTTTCTTT
NA	TRBD1	TRBJ2-5	TRBV6-1	CASTRGLQETQYF	TGTGCCAGCACCAGGGGGCTCCAAGAGACCCAGTACTTC
few	TRBD2	TRBJ2-7	TRBV5-1	CASTKSGLAGTHEQYF	TGCGCCAGCACCAAAAGCGGACTAGCGGGAACTCACGAGCAGTACTTC
few	TRBD2	TRBJ2-1	TRBV29-1	CSVEGGRGYNEQFF	TGCAGCGTTGAAGGCGGGAGGGGATACAATGAGCAGTTCTTC
few	TRBD1	TRBJ1-5	TRBV12-3/TRBV12-4	CASSLLGQGVNQPQHF	TGTGCCAGCAGTTTACTGGGACAGGGTGTCAATCAGCCCCAGCATTTT
many	TRBD2	TRBJ2-7	TRBV12-3/TRBV12-4	CASSLSGTRDYEQYF	TGTGCCAGCAGTTTAAGCGGGACGCGAGATTACGAGCAGTACTTC
NA	NA	TRBJ2-7	TRBV6-2/TRBV6-3	CASSTALGQYF	TGTGCCAGCAGTACAGCCTTGGGGCAGTACTTC
NA	TRBD2	TRBJ2-1	TRBV4-3	CASSQDYAGGGEQFF	TGCGCCAGCAGCCAAGATTATGCGGGAGGGGGTGAGCAGTTCTTC
NA	TRBD2	TRBJ2-2	TRBV25-1	CASRIAGGPSGELFF	TGTGCCAGCAGAATAGCGGGGGGGCCGTCCGGGGAGCTGTTTTTT
NA	NA	TRBJ2-4	TRBV6-5	CASSYSRQGLAKNIQYF	TGTGCCAGCAGTTACAGTCGGCAGGGCCTAGCCAAAAACATTCAGTACTTC
few	TRBD2	TRBJ2-1	TRBV10-3	CAISLVAGGPGEQFF	TGTGCCATCAGCCTCGTGGCGGGAGGGCCAGGTGAGCAGTTCTTC
NA	NA	TRBJ1-1	TRBV2	CASSAAEAFF	TGTGCCAGCAGTGCGGCTGAAGCTTTCTTT
few	NA	TRBJ1-1	TRBV20-1	CSARGTAYKAFF	TGCAGTGCTAGAGGGACAGCCTATAAAGCTTTCTTT
NA	TRBD2	TRBJ2-3	TRBV4-3	CASSQVFAGGPGTDTQYF	TGCGCCAGCAGCCAAGTGTTTGCGGGAGGGCCGGGCACAGATACGCAGTATTTT
few	TRBD2	TRBJ2-2	TRBV12-3/TRBV12-4	CASGRLAGPPGELFF	TGTGCCAGCGGGCGACTAGCGGGACCCCCCGGGGAGCTGTTTTTT